The 10 T cell receptor beta chains below were found in one sample sequenced in a study of control samples from healthy donors and cancer patients (dated by TCRdb to the early 2020s). Library preparation used the immunoSEQ multiplex PCR assay. Sourced from immuneACCESS, this table was stored by TCRdb with only in-frame sequences that have V and J called. A share of the clones is absent; for the studies checked, an unresolved V gene accounts for under half, and the remainder has no known explanation. In this sample the table shows about 130,000 clones, less than 90% of which occur a single time. The ten largest clones capture 1.5% to 2% of the sample. Sequencing was done on a sample of blood. Receptors were obtained from a man aged 18 to 35 in good health.

The chain combines TRBV27 with TRBJ1-1; D is unclear. Trimming stripped 7 bases from V and 8 bases from J, with 26 bases between. CDR1 and CDR2 (germline): MNHEY, SMNVEV (reference sequence). The CDR3 is 16 amino acids. The CDR3 nucleotides read TGTGCCAGCACCTTCCTCCCCTTGGGCCCTCATAACGAAGCTTTCTTT. Its protein product is CASTFLPLGPHNEAFF.

V is TRBV10-3 and J is TRBJ1-2; maybe TRBD1 (5 bases). The CDR3 runs to 15 residues. Germline V lookup: CDR1 ENHRY, CDR2 SYGVKD. V lost 0 bases and J 1 base, leaving 9 bases between the germline ends. CDR3 sequence reads: CAISESVTVNYGYTF. CDR3 coding DNA: TGTGCCATCAGTGAGTCAGTGACAGTTAACTATGGCTACACCTTC.

V gene TRBV7-2 combines with J gene TRBJ1-6; D is unclear. This CDR3 has 14 residues. CDR1 and CDR2 from the germline V gene are SGHTA and FQGNSA. V was shortened by 4 bases and J by 4 bases, with 8 bases between the two germline ends. The DNA for the CDR3 is TGTGCCAGCAGCTCCCAGTCATATAATTCACCCCTCCACTTT. Translated, it gives CASSSQSYNSPLHF.

The chain uses TRBV28 and TRBJ1-2; 10 bases align to TRBD1. CDR1 and CDR2 (germline): MDHEN, SYDVKM. Germline trimming cut 5 bases from V and 10 bases from J; bases unmatched to any gene: 10. There are 14 residues in the CDR3. CDR3 in amino acids: CASSHRGQGKIYTF. The DNA of the CDR3 is TGTGCCAGCAGTCACCGGGGACAGGGGAAGATCTACACCTTC.

This rearrangement joins TRBV18 to TRBJ2-5; no definite D call. V was pared by 6 bases and J by 4 bases, with 9 bases between. CDR1 is KGHSH, CDR2 LQKENI, per germline. This CDR3 comprises 12 residues. CDR3 residues: CASSYQTETQYF. DNA of the CDR3: TGTGCCAGCTCGTACCAAACAGAGACCCAGTACTTC.

J is TRBJ2-3 and V is TRBV12-3 or TRBV12-4; D is ambiguous. With 2 bases removed from V and 2 bases from J, the gap between germline ends came to 2 bases. The CDR3 contains 12 residues. The CDR3 DNA reads as TGTGCCAGCAGTTTACACACAGATACGCAGTATTTT. Residues: CASSLHTDTQYF.

This chain links TRBV5-6 with TRBJ2-7, with a tentative D call TRBD1 (5 bases). This CDR3 is built from 17 residues. The ends were cut back, 5 bases at V and 1 base at J, with 22 bases in the middle. CDR1 is SGHDT, CDR2 YYEEEE, per germline. The CDR3 region has the DNA TGTGCCAGCAGGCTGCGGCCAGGGCAAGGATTTTCCTACGAGCAGTACTTC. Translation gives CASRLRPGQGFSYEQYF.

This chain joins TRBV7-2 and TRBJ2-7, with 10 positions matching TRBD1. Germline CDR1 and CDR2: SGHTA and FQGNSA. The CDR3 extends over 14 amino acids. V lost 6 bases, J lost 4 bases, and 6 bases stayed unmatched. The CDR3 region is CASRPGQGRYEQYF. CDR3 bases: TGTGCCAGCAGGCCGGGACAGGGGAGGTACGAGCAGTACTTC.

V is TRBV28 and J is TRBJ1-5; 7 nucleotides line up with TRBD1. With 6 bases clipped from V and 6 bases from J, the junction kept 11 bases outside the gene matches. Per the germline V gene, CDR1 is MDHEN and CDR2 is SYDVKM. The CDR3 has 15 residues. The CDR3 sequence: CASSPQSSGGQPQHF. CDR3 nucleotides: TGTGCCAGCAGCCCCCAGTCGTCAGGGGGTCAGCCCCAGCATTTT. Full variable domain (remainder filled in from reference TRBV28 and TRBJ1-5): DVKVTQSSRYLVKRTGEKVFLECVQDMDHENMFWYRQDPGLGLRLIYFSYDVKMKEKGDIPEGYSVSREKKERFSLILESASTNQTSMYLCASSPQSSGGQPQHFGDGTRLSIL.

The chain uses TRBV24-1 and TRBJ2-2; D ambiguous. Germline V gives CDR1 KGHDR, CDR2 SFDVKD. Trimming removed 5 bases at V and 5 bases at J, with 11 bases between. The CDR3 totals 14 residues. The DNA of the CDR3 is TGTGCCACCAGTGTAGGAAGTAATACCGGGGAGCTGTTTTTT. The encoded protein is CATSVGSNTGELFF.